These 8 T cell receptor beta chains were sequenced from one sample in a study of OX40 agonist ivuxolimab in advanced cancers. Data came from immunoSEQ multiplex PCR; TCRdb stores just in-frame clones and leaves some out. The table lists tens of thousands of clones, 75% to 90% of them singletons. Here the sequenced sample was CD4+ or CD8+ T cells sorted from blood, taken in a trial of the OX40 agonist ivuxolimab. Receptors originate from an adult with an advanced solid tumor such as melanoma, head and neck, liver or kidney cancer.

The J gene is TRBJ1-3, the V gene TRBV7-2, with 9 positions matching TRBD1. Germline V gene sequence: CDR1 SGHTA, CDR2 FQGNSA. The CDR3 spans 18 residues. With 5 bases clipped from V and 0 bases from J, the junction kept 11 bases outside the gene matches. CDR3 DNA: TGTGCCAGCAGCGCCAACCCGGGACAGGGCATCTCTGGAAACACCATATATTTT. As protein: CASSANPGQGISGNTIYF.

The J gene is TRBJ2-1, the V gene TRBV7-3, with a weak D call TRBD2 (6 bases). This CDR3 contains 18 residues. Germline V lookup: CDR1 SGHTA, CDR2 FQGTGA. Between the trimmed V and J ends, which lost 4 bases and 9 bases, there was a span of 28 bases. CDR3 region: CASSSTPPGESLAVEQFF. CDR3 DNA: TGTGCCAGCAGCTCAACCCCACCAGGAGAGTCACTAGCCGTTGAGCAGTTCTTC. Based on the CDR3 plus reference TRBV7-3 and TRBJ2-1, the full variable domain is GAGVSQTPSNKVTEKGKYVELRCDPISGHTALYWYRQSLGQGPEFLIYFQGTGAADDSGLPNDRFFAVRPEGSVSTLKIQRTERGDSAVYLCASSSTPPGESLAVEQFFGPGTRLTVL.

The chain uses TRBV7-6 and TRBJ2-1; TRBD1 is a possible D gene (5 bases). V lost 2 bases to trimming and J lost 7 bases, with 6 bases between them. The CDR3 is 12 amino acids. The germline V gene encodes CDR1 SGHVS and CDR2 FNYEAQ. The CDR3 sequence: CASSLSGNEQFF. The CDR3 DNA sequence: TGTGCCAGCAGCTTATCAGGGAATGAGCAGTTCTTC.

This clone was seen a few times. The chain links TRBV27 to TRBJ1-2, with 10 bases identical to TRBD1. This CDR3 is built from 17 residues. CDR1 is MNHEY, CDR2 SMNVEV, per germline (reference sequence). The ends lost 3 bases at V and 0 bases at J; junction bases unmatched: 7. CDR3 sequence reads: CASSLRQGAASNYGYTF. Here the CDR3 DNA reads TGTGCCAGCAGTTTGCGACAGGGGGCTGCTTCTAACTATGGCTACACCTTC.

This chain joins TRBV10-3 and TRBJ2-7; D is perhaps TRBD1 (5 bases). This CDR3 contains 13 residues. Germline V gene sequence: CDR1 ENHRY, CDR2 SYGVKD. Deletions cut 6 bases from V and 3 bases from J, with 12 bases between. CDR3 DNA: TGTGCCATCAGGAGCTCGCAGGGCTACGAGCAGTACTTC. Translating gives CAIRSSQGYEQYF.

This chain links TRBV6-1 with TRBJ2-5, with TRBD2 matching 7 bases. Germline CDR1 is MNHNS and CDR2 is SASEGT. This CDR3 is built from 12 residues. Trimming took 7 bases from V and 5 from J; bases not matched to a gene: 4. CDR3 amino acids: CASTREEETQYF. The CDR3 DNA reads TGTGCCAGCACACGGGAGGAGGAGACCCAGTACTTC.

This clone turned up a few times. The gene calls are TRBV5-4 and TRBJ2-3, with 11 bases identical to TRBD2. There are 16 residues in the CDR3. Germline V gene data show CDR1 as SGHNT and CDR2 as YYREEE (reference sequence). The V and J ends lost 4 bases and 1 base, in that order; junction bases with no gene match: 5. In nucleotides, the CDR3 is TGTGCCAGCAGCCGGACTAGCGGGCGGGGCACAGATACGCAGTATTTT. Translating gives CASSRTSGRGTDTQYF.

The rearrangement joins TRBV7-8 to TRBJ2-7, with 8 bases that match TRBD2. J was trimmed by 4 bases and V by 4 bases; bases with no gene match: 3. The CDR3 sequence is 13 residues long. Germline loops: CDR1 SGHVS, CDR2 FQNEAQ. The CDR3 sequence: CASSSSGGYEQYF. The CDR3, as DNA: TGTGCCAGCAGCTCCAGCGGGGGTTACGAGCAGTACTTC.